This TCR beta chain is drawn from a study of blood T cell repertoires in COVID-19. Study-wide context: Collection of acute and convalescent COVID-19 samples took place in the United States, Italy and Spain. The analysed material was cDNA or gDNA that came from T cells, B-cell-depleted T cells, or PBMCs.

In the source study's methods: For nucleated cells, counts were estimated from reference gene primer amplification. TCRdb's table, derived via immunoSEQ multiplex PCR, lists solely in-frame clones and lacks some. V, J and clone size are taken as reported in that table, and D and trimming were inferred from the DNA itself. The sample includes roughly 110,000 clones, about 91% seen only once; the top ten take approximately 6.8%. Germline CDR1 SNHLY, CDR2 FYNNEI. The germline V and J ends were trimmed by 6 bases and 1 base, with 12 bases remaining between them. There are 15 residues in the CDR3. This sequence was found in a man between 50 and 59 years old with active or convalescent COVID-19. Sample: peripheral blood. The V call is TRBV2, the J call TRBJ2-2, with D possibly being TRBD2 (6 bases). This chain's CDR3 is CASRRDLLNTGELFF. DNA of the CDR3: TGTGCCAGCAGAAGGGACTTGCTGAACACCGGGGAGCTGTTTTTT.